Each of the 7 T cell receptor beta chains below was sequenced from the same sample in a study of T-cell memory formation after mild COVID-19. TCRdb re-derived calls from the 5' RACE reads in MiXCR, one entry per CDR3 protein. This table has 200,000 to 250,000 distinct CDR3 sequences, 7.5% to 10% appearing once. The sample comprised PBMCs or a T cell subset sorted from them (not recorded which). Receptors originate from a man in his late teens or twenties who had mild COVID-19 (a few samples of this study predate the infection). Cell type and time point are not known.

The rearrangement links TRBV28 to TRBJ1-2; 8 nucleotides line up with TRBD1. The CDR3 has 14 amino acids. Per the germline V gene, CDR1 is MDHEN and CDR2 is SYDVKM. V dropped 5 bases and J dropped 4; count of bases not matched to a gene: 6. This CDR3 is CASSPSDRGYGYTF. CDR3 bases: TGTGCCAGCAGTCCATCCGACAGGGGCTATGGCTACACCTTC.

A few counts support this clonotype. J is TRBJ2-3 and V is TRBV4-2; D may be TRBD2 (5 bases). CDR1 and CDR2 (germline): LGHNA, YNFKEQ. The CDR3 covers 16 residues. V was trimmed by 2 bases and J by 0 bases, leaving 12 bases between them. This chain's CDR3 is CASSQKARTSTDTQYF. The CDR3 region has the DNA TGTGCCAGCAGCCAAAAAGCCCGGACTAGCACAGATACGCAGTATTTT.

The rearrangement links TRBV7-2 to TRBJ2-5; 7 nucleotides align to TRBD2. J gave up 2 bases and V 1 base, and 7 bases lay outside the gene matches. This CDR3 region has 16 residues. Germline CDR1 is SGHTA and CDR2 is FQGNSA. The DNA of the CDR3 is TGTGCCAGCAGCTTAGTGGCAGGGAGGGGTCAAGAGACCCAGTACTTC. Protein product: CASSLVAGRGQETQYF.

This clonotype was seen more than once but under ten times. This chain joins TRBV6-2 or TRBV6-3 and TRBJ2-5; perhaps TRBD1 as D (5 bases). This CDR3 spans 15 amino acids. Trimming shortened V by 6 bases and J by 5 bases, and 19 bases separated the two germline ends. Germline V lookup: CDR1 MNHEY, CDR2 SVGEGT. The CDR3 region is CASRDPGYSRETQYF. Written as DNA, the CDR3 is TGTGCCAGCAGGGATCCAGGGTATTCTAGGGAGACCCAGTACTTC.

This clonotype appeared a few times. The rearrangement joins TRBV7-2 to TRBJ2-1; D not certain. From germline, CDR1 is SGHTA and CDR2 FQGNSA. CDR3 length equals 13 residues. Trimming cost V 4 bases and J 1 base, with 5 bases left between them. The CDR3 spells CASSSVSYNEQFF. The DNA of the CDR3 is TGTGCCAGCAGCTCAGTTTCCTACAATGAGCAGTTCTTC.

The rearrangement uses TRBV9 and TRBJ2-1; the D is unclear. Germline CDR1 reads SGDLS; CDR2 reads YYNGEE. The V and J ends lost 3 bases and 8 bases respectively, with 3 bases between them. The CDR3 length is 10 residues. The CDR3 here is CASSGDEQFF. In nucleotides, the CDR3 is TGTGCCAGCAGCGGCGATGAGCAGTTCTTC.

This rearrangement joins TRBV2 to TRBJ2-5; TRBD2 matches 8 bases. The junction had 6 bases not matched to a gene; V was cut back by 10 bases and J by 2 bases. CDR1 and CDR2 from the germline V gene are SNHLY and FYNNEI. CDR3 size: 13 residues. CDR3 DNA sequence: TGTGCCACCTCGCGGGGGGTTCAAGAGACCCAGTACTTC. Translating gives CATSRGVQETQYF.